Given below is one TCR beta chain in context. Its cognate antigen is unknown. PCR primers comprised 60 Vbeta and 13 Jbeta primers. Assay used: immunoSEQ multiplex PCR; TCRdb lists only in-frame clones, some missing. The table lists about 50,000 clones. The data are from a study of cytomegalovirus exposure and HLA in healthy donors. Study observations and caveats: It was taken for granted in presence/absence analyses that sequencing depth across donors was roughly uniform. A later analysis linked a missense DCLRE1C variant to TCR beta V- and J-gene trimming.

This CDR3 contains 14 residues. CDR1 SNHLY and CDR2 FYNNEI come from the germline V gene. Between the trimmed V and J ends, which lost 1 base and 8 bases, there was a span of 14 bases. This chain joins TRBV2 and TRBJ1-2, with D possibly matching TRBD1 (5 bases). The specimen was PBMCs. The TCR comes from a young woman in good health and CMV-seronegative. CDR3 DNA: TGTGCCAGCAGTGAAGAGTCGGGGGAGCTCGGCTACACCTTC. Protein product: CASSEESGELGYTF.